The clone carrying this T cell receptor beta chain has at least ten counts. Its antigen is still unknown. This entry comes from a study of breast tumors, draining lymph nodes, adjacent tissues. Findings and limits, study-wide: Data fit most tumor T cells coming from lymph node, expanding in tumor. Compared with basal-like, luminal-like tumors shared significantly more repertoire with nontumor tissue. Data only fit, rather than demonstrated, lymph node origin of most tumor T cells.

Axillary draining lymph nodes of breast cancer patients supplied the node samples. TCRdb itself ran the multiplex PCR reads through MiXCR, one entry per CDR3 protein. The sample holds about 300,000 distinct CDR3 sequences; around 30% are singletons and the top ten take 0.85% to 1.3%. Deletions cut 5 bases from V and 2 bases from J, with 16 bases between. Germline V gene lookup returns CDR1 SGDLS and CDR2 YYNGEE. CDR3 length: 16 amino acids. Input material: axillary lymph node tissue. The rearrangement uses TRBV9 and TRBJ2-2, with D possibly being TRBD2 (7 bases). The clonotype originates from a female donor with breast cancer. Some clones in this sample may be carry-over from other donors' samples. The CDR3 bases are TGTGCCAGCAGTCTAGGGGGGGGGATCAACACCGGGGAGCTGTTTTTT. Translated, it gives CASSLGGGINTGELFF. Full variable domain (missing parts from reference TRBV9 and TRBJ2-2): DSGVTQTPKHLITATGQRVTLRCSPRSGDLSVYWYQQSLDQGLQFLIQYYNGEERAKGNILERFSAQQFPDLHSELNLSSLELGDSALYFCASSLGGGINTGELFFGEGSRLTVL.